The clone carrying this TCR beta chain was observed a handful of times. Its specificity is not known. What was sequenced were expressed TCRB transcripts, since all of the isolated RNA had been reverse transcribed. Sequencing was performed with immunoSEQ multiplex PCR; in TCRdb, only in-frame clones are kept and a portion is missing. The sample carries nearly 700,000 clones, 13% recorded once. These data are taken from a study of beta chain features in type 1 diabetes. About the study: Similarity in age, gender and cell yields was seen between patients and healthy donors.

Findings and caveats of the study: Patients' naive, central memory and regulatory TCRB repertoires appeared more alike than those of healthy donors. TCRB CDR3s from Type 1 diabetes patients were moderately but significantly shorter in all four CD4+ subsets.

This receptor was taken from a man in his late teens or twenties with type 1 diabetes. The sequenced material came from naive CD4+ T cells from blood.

This CDR3 is CTANRNTEAFF. In DNA form, the CDR3 reads TGCACCGCAAACAGGAACACTGAAGCTTTCTTT. The rearrangement links TRBV20-1 to TRBJ1-1; D gene uncertain. The CDR3 length is 11 residues. Germline lookup yields CDR1 DFQATT and CDR2 SNEGSKA (reference sequence).